A selection of T cell receptor beta chains follows, all from one sample in a study of cytomegalovirus exposure and HLA in healthy donors. Repertoires were generated with immunoSEQ multiplex PCR, while TCRdb's copy carries only in-frame clones and drops some. The table shows 100,000 to 120,000 clones, with roughly 67% occurring only once. The sample taken for sequencing was PBMCs. These receptors were collected from a young man in good health and CMV-seropositive. Both conserved end residues are part of each CDR3. A D gene is named only where the DNA matches it firmly. The size of a clone is reported for some rows only, either as once, few or many, or as a class for expanded clones.

D gene	J gene	clone size	V gene	CDR3 protein	CDR3 DNA
NA	TRBJ1-3	NA	TRBV13	CASSLHAKPSGNTIYF	TGTGCCAGCAGCTTACATGCGAAGCCCTCTGGAAACACCATATATTTT
NA	TRBJ2-7	NA	TRBV6-6	CASSYVRSSYEQYF	TGTGCCAGCAGTTACGTAAGGAGCTCCTACGAGCAGTACTTC
NA	TRBJ2-7	NA	TRBV11-3	CASSLEASYEQYF	TGTGCCAGCAGCTTAGAGGCCAGCTACGAGCAGTACTTC
NA	TRBJ2-7	NA	TRBV28	CASSLMGGGLYEQYF	TGTGCCAGCAGTTTGATGGGGGGGGGCTTATACGAGCAGTACTTC
TRBD2	TRBJ2-1	few	TRBV11-2	CASSLGLAGGIYNEQFF	TGTGCCAGCAGCTTAGGACTAGCGGGGGGCATCTACAATGAGCAGTTCTTC
TRBD1	TRBJ2-5	NA	TRBV5-1	CASSYGQGQETQYF	TGCGCCAGCAGCTACGGACAGGGCCAAGAGACCCAGTACTTC
TRBD1	TRBJ1-1	NA	TRBV19	CASSTGTGGFTEAFF	TGTGCCAGTAGTACTGGGACAGGGGGCTTCACTGAAGCTTTCTTT
TRBD1	TRBJ2-6	NA	TRBV19	CASMGQSSGANVLTF	TGTGCCAGTATGGGACAGTCCTCTGGGGCCAACGTCCTGACTTTC
NA	TRBJ1-6	NA	TRBV7-9	CASSLGGYNSPLHF	TGTGCCAGCAGCTTAGGCGGGTATAATTCACCCCTCCACTTT
TRBD1	TRBJ1-4	NA	TRBV28	CASDRGDEKLFF	TGTGCCAGCGACAGGGGGGATGAAAAACTGTTTTTT
NA	TRBJ1-6	NA	TRBV7-6	CASSSGDRSPLHF	TGTGCCAGCAGCTCAGGGGATCGCTCACCCCTCCACTTT
NA	TRBJ2-7	NA	TRBV27	CASSFGQTSYEQYF	TGTGCCAGCAGTTTTGGGCAGACCTCCTACGAGCAGTACTTC
TRBD2	TRBJ2-1	NA	TRBV5-4	CASKYQGLAGVEQFF	TGTGCCAGCAAATATCAGGGACTAGCGGGGGTTGAGCAGTTCTTC
NA	TRBJ1-1	NA	TRBV5-1	CASSRRLSGRDTEAFF	TGCGCCAGCAGCCGAAGGTTATCCGGGCGGGACACTGAAGCTTTCTTT
NA	TRBJ2-2	NA	TRBV9	CASSGSTGYTGELFF	TGTGCCAGCAGCGGCTCCACGGGGTACACCGGGGAGCTGTTTTTT
NA	TRBJ1-2	NA	TRBV14	CASSRGARGYTF	TGTGCCAGCAGTCGGGGGGCTCGGGGCTACACCTTC
TRBD1	TRBJ2-7	NA	TRBV9	CASSRGTGRDEQYF	TGTGCCAGCAGCAGGGGGACAGGCAGGGACGAGCAGTACTTC
TRBD1	TRBJ2-5	NA	TRBV28	CASRSGTVGKETQYF	TGTGCCAGCAGATCCGGGACAGTCGGAAAAGAGACCCAGTACTTC
TRBD1	TRBJ2-5	NA	TRBV11-2	CASSPQGQGRETQYF	TGTGCCAGCAGCCCCCAGGGACAGGGGAGGGAGACCCAGTACTTC
NA	TRBJ1-1	once	TRBV5-4	CASSLAWGPTEAFF	TGTGCCAGCAGCTTGGCCTGGGGGCCCACTGAAGCTTTCTTT
NA	TRBJ1-1	NA	TRBV9	CASSVGLATEAFF	TGTGCCAGCAGCGTTGGGCTGGCCACTGAAGCTTTCTTT
NA	TRBJ1-1	NA	TRBV10-1	CASSALLYTEAFF	TGCGCCAGCAGTGCCCTATTATACACTGAAGCTTTCTTT
NA	TRBJ1-1	NA	TRBV6-1	CASSEADEGYTEAFF	TGTGCCAGCAGCGAAGCTGATGAGGGCTACACTGAAGCTTTCTTT
NA	TRBJ2-7	NA	TRBV2	CASSGDINEQYF	TGTGCCAGCAGTGGTGACATCAACGAGCAGTACTTC